A single sample gave rise to the 15 T cell receptor beta chains below, sequenced in a study of T cell repertoires in cytomegalovirus infection. TCRdb processed the reads anew with MiXCR; each CDR3 protein has one entry. Of 560,000 or so distinct CDR3 sequences listed, 16% are singletons. The sample comprised CD8+ T cells from PBMCs. These receptors were taken from a human donor in good health (CMV status not recorded). Some clones in this sample may be carry-over from other donors' samples.

The table lists this clonotype with many counts. J is TRBJ2-4 and V is TRBV6-6; TRBD1 agrees at 8 bases. CDR3 length: 13 amino acids. The ends lost 7 bases at V and 15 bases at J; junction bases unmatched: 14. The germline CDR1 and CDR2 sequences are MNHNY and SVGAGI (reference sequence). This CDR3 is CASTGTGTDKVYF. DNA for the CDR3: TGTGCCAGCACCGGGACAGGAACCGACAAAGTGTACTTC.

The sample holds many counts of this clonotype. J is TRBJ1-1 and V is TRBV7-9; TRBD1 aligns across 7 bases. Unmatched junction bases numbered 9, after V lost 6 bases and J lost 5 bases. Germline V gene data show CDR1 as SEHNR and CDR2 as FQNEAQ (reference sequence). The CDR3 is 14 residues long. CDR3 bases: TGTGCCAGCAGTGCGCCCAGGGGGGGTACTGAAGCTTTCTTT. Translated, it gives CASSAPRGGTEAFF. The whole variable domain, filled in from reference TRBV7-9 and TRBJ1-1, reads DTGVSQNPRHKITKRGQNVTFRCDPISEHNRLYWYRQTLGQGPEFLTYFQNEAQLEKSRLLSDRFSAERPKGSFSTLEIQRTEQGDSAMYLCASSAPRGGTEAFFGQGTRLTVV.

In this sample, this clonotype turned up many times. V and J are TRBV4-1 and TRBJ1-1; no clear D gene. Germline V gene lookup returns CDR1 MGHRA and CDR2 YSYEKL. This CDR3 is built from 11 residues. V lost 4 bases to trimming and J lost 7 bases, with 7 bases between them. The CDR3 reads CASSLRNEAFF. CDR3 nucleotides: TGCGCCAGCAGCCTCCGAAATGAAGCTTTCTTT.

This clonotype has ten or more counts. The chain combines TRBV7-9 with TRBJ2-1, with TRBD2 matching over 13 bases. Trimming took 1 base from V and 7 from J; bases not matched to a gene: 16. Germline V gene sequence: CDR1 SEHNR, CDR2 FQNEAQ (reference sequence). The CDR3 length is 20 residues. The CDR3 bases are TGTGCCAGCAGCTTAGTGCCGGCCGGACTACTAGCGGGAGGGCCAAATGAGCAGTTCTTC. Amino acid sequence: CASSLVPAGLLAGGPNEQFF.

This clonotype was seen more than once but under ten times. The genes are TRBV7-3 and TRBJ2-5; perhaps TRBD1 as D (6 bases). There are 15 residues in the CDR3. Looked up from germline, CDR1 is SGHTA and CDR2 is FQGTGA. Trimming pared 0 bases from V and 1 base from J, leaving 9 bases between. The CDR3 coding sequence is TGTGCCAGCAGCTTAACGAGGACAGCCCAAGAGACCCAGTACTTC. It encodes CASSLTRTAQETQYF. Based on the CDR3 plus reference TRBV7-3 and TRBJ2-5, the full variable domain is GAGVSQTPSNKVTEKGKYVELRCDPISGHTALYWYRQSLGQGPEFLIYFQGTGAADDSGLPNDRFFAVRPEGSVSTLKIQRTERGDSAVYLCASSLTRTAQETQYFGPGTRLLVL.

V gene TRBV9 combines with J gene TRBJ2-7; D unclear. The length of the CDR3 is 15 residues. Germline V gene data show CDR1 as SGDLS and CDR2 as YYNGEE. Trimming pared 0 bases from V and 2 bases from J, leaving 12 bases between. As DNA, the CDR3 is TGTGCCAGCAGCGTAGGAGACTCCAGGACCTACGAGCAGTACTTC. This gives the protein CASSVGDSRTYEQYF.

The chain recombines TRBV19 with TRBJ1-3; the D is unclear. The CDR3 is made up of 14 amino acids. Germline CDR1 reads LNHDA; CDR2 reads SQIVND (reference sequence). Deletions cut 9 bases from V and 0 bases from J, with 12 bases between. CDR3 residues: CASRSANSGNTIYF. As DNA, the CDR3 is TGTGCCAGCCGGTCGGCCAACTCTGGAAACACCATATATTTT. The full variable domain, in which reference TRBV19 and TRBJ1-3 provide the parts outside the CDR3, is DGGITQSPKYLFRKEGQNVTLSCEQNLNHDAMYWYRQDPGQGLRLIYYSQIVNDFQKGDIAEGYSVSREKKESFPLTVTSAQKNPTAFYLCASRSANSGNTIYFGEGSWLTVV.

The sample holds many counts of this clonotype. The gene calls are TRBV6-1 and TRBJ1-5, with unresolved D. The length of the CDR3 is 15 residues. Trimming took off 2 bases at V and 0 bases at J, with 8 bases between the two ends. Germline values: CDR1 MNHNS, CDR2 SASEGT. The CDR3 region has the DNA TGTGCCAGCAGTGAAACCGCGTATAGCAATCAGCCCCAGCATTTT. Translation: CASSETAYSNQPQHF.

The chain employs TRBV9 and TRBJ2-7, with 7 nucleotides matching TRBD2. Germline V gives CDR1 SGDLS, CDR2 YYNGEE. J lost 4 bases, V lost 4 bases, and 8 bases had no gene match. The CDR3 loop spans 14 amino acids. CDR3 DNA sequence: TGTGCCAGCAGCCCCATGGGGGAGGGTTACGAGCAGTACTTC. Protein: CASSPMGEGYEQYF.

This clonotype was seen a few times. V is TRBV19 and J is TRBJ1-5, with D tentatively TRBD1 (5 bases). Looked up from germline, CDR1 is LNHDA and CDR2 is SQIVND (reference sequence). Between the trimmed V and J ends, which lost 10 bases and 7 bases, there was a span of 20 bases. The CDR3 length is 14 residues. Here the CDR3 DNA reads TGTGCCACCTTAATGCCAGGGCACCGGCAGCCCCAGCATTTT. It translates to CATLMPGHRQPQHF.

This clonotype appeared a few times. This chain uses TRBV9 with TRBJ1-5; possible D gene TRBD1, 6 bases. This CDR3 is built from 14 residues. The V and J ends lost 2 bases and 3 bases respectively, with 9 bases between them. CDR1 SGDLS and CDR2 YYNGEE come from the germline V gene. The chain's CDR3 is CASSVGQSNQPQHF. CDR3 coding DNA: TGTGCCAGCAGCGTCGGACAGTCCAATCAGCCCCAGCATTTT. The full variable domain, with the rest looked up from reference TRBV9 and TRBJ1-5, is DSGVTQTPKHLITATGQRVTLRCSPRSGDLSVYWYQQSLDQGLQFLIQYYNGEERAKGNILERFSAQQFPDLHSELNLSSLELGDSALYFCASSVGQSNQPQHFGDGTRLSIL.

Many counts were recorded for this clonotype. The V and J genes are TRBV11-2 and TRBJ2-1, with 7 bases fitting TRBD2. The CDR3 spans 16 residues. In germline, CDR1 is SGHAT, CDR2 FQNNGV. V was clipped by 0 bases and J by 8 bases; unmatched bases: 10. CDR3 residues: CASSLDGAGLGDEQFF. DNA of the CDR3: TGTGCCAGCAGCTTAGATGGAGCGGGGCTTGGGGATGAGCAGTTCTTC.

The V and J genes are TRBV5-1 and TRBJ2-2; the D is unclear. Germline assignment: CDR1 SGHRS and CDR2 YFSETQ. V was cut by 0 bases and J by 3 bases, with 12 bases left in between. The CDR3 spans 16 residues. The CDR3 DNA follows: TGCGCCAGCAGCTTGGCTGGGCGGCGCGACACCGGGGAGCTGTTTTTT. Translating it yields CASSLAGRRDTGELFF.

This clonotype was counted at least ten times. The chain's CDR3 is CASRGGQNGYTF. CDR3 bases: TGTGCCAGCAGGGGCGGGCAAAATGGCTACACCTTC. This chain links TRBV12-3 or TRBV12-4 with TRBJ1-2; D uncertain. Between the trimmed V and J ends, which lost 6 bases and 6 bases, there was a span of 11 bases. CDR3 length: 12 amino acids.

The table lists this clonotype with many counts. The chain joins TRBV11-1 to TRBJ2-1, with D maybe TRBD2 (6 bases). The V end was cut by 2 bases, the J end by 2 bases, with 13 bases between. The V gene's germline CDR1 is SGHAT and CDR2 FQDESV (reference sequence). The CDR3 runs to 16 residues. The CDR3: CASSLHRESTYNEQFF. As DNA, the CDR3 is TGTGCCAGCAGCTTACATCGGGAGTCGACCTACAATGAGCAGTTCTTC.